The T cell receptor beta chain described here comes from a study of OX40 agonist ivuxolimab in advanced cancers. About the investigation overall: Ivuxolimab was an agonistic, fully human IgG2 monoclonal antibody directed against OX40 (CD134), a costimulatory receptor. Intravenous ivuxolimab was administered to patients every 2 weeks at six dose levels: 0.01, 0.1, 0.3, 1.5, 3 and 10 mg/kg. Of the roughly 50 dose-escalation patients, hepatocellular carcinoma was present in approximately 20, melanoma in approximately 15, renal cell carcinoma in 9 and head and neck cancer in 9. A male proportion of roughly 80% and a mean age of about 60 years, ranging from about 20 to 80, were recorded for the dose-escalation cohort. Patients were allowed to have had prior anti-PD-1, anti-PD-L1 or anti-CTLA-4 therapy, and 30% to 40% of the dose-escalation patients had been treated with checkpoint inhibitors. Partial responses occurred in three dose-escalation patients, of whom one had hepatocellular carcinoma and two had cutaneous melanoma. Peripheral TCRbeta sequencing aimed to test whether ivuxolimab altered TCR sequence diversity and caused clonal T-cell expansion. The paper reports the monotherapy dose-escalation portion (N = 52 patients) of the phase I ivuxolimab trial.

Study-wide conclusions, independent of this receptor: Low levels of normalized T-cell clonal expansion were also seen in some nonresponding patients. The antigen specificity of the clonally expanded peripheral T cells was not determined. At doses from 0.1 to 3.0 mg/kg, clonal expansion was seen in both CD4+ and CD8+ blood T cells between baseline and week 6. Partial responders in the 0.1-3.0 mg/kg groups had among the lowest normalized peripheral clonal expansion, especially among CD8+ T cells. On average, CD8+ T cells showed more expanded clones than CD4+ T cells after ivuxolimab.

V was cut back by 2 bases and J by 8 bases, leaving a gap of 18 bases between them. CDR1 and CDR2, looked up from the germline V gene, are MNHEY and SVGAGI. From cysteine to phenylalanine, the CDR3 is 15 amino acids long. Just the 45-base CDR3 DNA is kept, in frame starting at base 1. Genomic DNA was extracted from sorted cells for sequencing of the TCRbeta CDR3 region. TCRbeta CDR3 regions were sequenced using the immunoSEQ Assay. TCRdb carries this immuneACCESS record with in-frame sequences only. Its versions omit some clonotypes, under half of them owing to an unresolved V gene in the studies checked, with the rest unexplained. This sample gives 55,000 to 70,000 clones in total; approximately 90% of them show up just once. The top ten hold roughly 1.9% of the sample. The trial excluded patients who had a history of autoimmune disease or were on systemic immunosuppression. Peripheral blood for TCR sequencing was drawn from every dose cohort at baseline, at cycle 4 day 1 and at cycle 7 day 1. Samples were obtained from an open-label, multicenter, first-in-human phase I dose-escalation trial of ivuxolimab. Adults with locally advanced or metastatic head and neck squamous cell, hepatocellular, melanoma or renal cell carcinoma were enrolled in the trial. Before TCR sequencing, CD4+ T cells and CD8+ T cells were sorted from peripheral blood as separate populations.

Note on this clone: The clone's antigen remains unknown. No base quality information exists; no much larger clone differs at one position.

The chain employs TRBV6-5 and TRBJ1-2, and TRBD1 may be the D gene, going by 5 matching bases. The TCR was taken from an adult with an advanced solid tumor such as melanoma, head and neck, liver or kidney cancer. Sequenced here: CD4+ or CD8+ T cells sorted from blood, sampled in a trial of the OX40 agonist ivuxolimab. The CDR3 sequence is CASSYLSAGTLGYTF. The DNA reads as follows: TGTGCCAGCAGTTACCTCTCCGCAGGGACGTTGGGCTACACCTTC.